A single T cell receptor beta chain is shown here with its context. What it recognizes is unknown. The sample comes from a study of T cell repertoires in aging, cancer and after chemotherapy. Study overall: Patients with chronic lymphocytic leukemia were sampled before and after fludarabine- or bendamustine-based chemotherapy. The whole study produced a dataset of millions of TCR reads. Study-level points and caveats: In each cancer cohort, median generation probability increased across chemotherapy, suggesting thymic output rebounded. The repertoire data cannot show anything about immunological memory following chemotherapy.

Multiplex touch-down PCR with TRB-A/B primers amplified rearranged V-D-J TRB sequences. One entry per CDR3 protein, called by TCRdb with MiXCR from the multiplex PCR reads. The sample carries some 1,700 distinct CDR3 sequences, more than 20% recorded once. The CDR3 runs 15 residues. The ends lost 6 bases at V and 7 bases at J; junction bases unmatched: 10. Germline-derived CDR1 and CDR2 are MNHEY and SVGAGI. TCR beta rearrangements were amplified from peripheral blood genomic DNA. The sequenced sample was blood. The V gene is TRBV6-5, the J gene TRBJ1-5; the match to TRBD1 covers 9 bases. The clonotype was recovered from a human donor with a blood cancer. The CDR3 here is CASSTGGEVGQPQHF. In nucleotides, the CDR3 is TGTGCCAGCAGCACAGGGGGCGAAGTTGGCCAGCCCCAGCATTTT.